One T cell receptor (beta chain) is described in this entry. Its recognized antigen is unknown. Base qualities are not provided; no much larger clone lies one nucleotide away. The entry originates in a study of blood T cell repertoires in COVID-19 (dated by TCRdb to 2018 to 2020). Concerning the study at large: Samples from collaborators originated in the United States, Italy and Spain and spanned both the acute and convalescent phases of COVID-19. The prospective study material was composed of cDNA or gDNA derived from T cells, B-cell-depleted T cells, or PBMCs. Deeply sampled blood TCRbeta repertoires from subjects exposed to, actively infected with, or recovered from COVID-19 were included in the dataset. The repertoires were made available in a free public database intended to serve as a resource for research on the immune response to SARS-CoV-2. Samples came from the ongoing ImmuneRACE study (first 160 participants) plus 1,254 subjects from 6 global collaborators. Nearly every sample came with metadata listing a de-identified subject ID, COVID-19 status, age in years and sex. Where available, HLA class I and class II types were taken from metadata supplied by the sample provider and were not determined by assay-based typing. Here is what the overall study found, with its caveats: How much clinical and demographic metadata was included differed by source and by participant, and the metadata was provided uncurated.

Participants in the prospective study were enrolled through a virtual design, were aged roughly 18 to 95 years, and lived in about 25 United States geographic areas. Cohort assignment in the prospective study relied on participant-reported clinical history from a screening survey and a study questionnaire. Recovered participants in ImmuneRACE Cohort 3 were defined as having two consecutive negative NP/OP PCR tests, clearance from a healthcare professional, or resolution of symptoms. In the prospective study, whole blood, serum and a nasopharyngeal or oropharyngeal swab were collected from each participant by mobile phlebotomists. Additional blood draws and questionnaires over an approximately 2-month period could optionally be provided by prospective study participants. Blood samples from the prospective study were shipped frozen or at room temperature prior to DNA extraction. TCRbeta CDR3 regions were amplified from genomic DNA using the immunoSEQ Assay, a bias-controlled multiplex PCR. In the original analysis: The number of nucleated cells in each sample was estimated by amplification of reference gene primers within the assay. To quantify the absolute abundance of each unique TCRbeta CDR3 rearrangement, sequence reads were collapsed and filtered. For each sample, productive Simpson clonality was calculated by taking the square root of Simpson's diversity index across productive rearrangements. What TCRdb holds here is the immuneACCESS table cut down to in-frame rearrangements. Part of the clones is not present; checked against another copy, under half of the missing clones reflect an unresolved V gene, and the others are unexplained. V and J calls and clone size are copied from that table; D and trimming were computed from the DNA. For this sample the table gives some 100,000 clones, of which 80% to 90% were detected only once. The ten largest clones represent roughly 2.5% of the sample.

Trimming at the junction amounts to 6 bases on V and 6 bases on J, and the germline ends lie 14 bases apart. The germline V gene (reference sequence) yields LGHDT for CDR1 and YNNKEL for CDR2. From the cysteine through the phenylalanine, the CDR3 covers 14 amino acids. The kept DNA is CDR3 alone, 42 bases in frame from the first base. The sequencing sample was made of PBMCs or T cells enriched from blood (not recorded which). The sequence derives from a woman in her fifties or sixties who had recovered from COVID-19. The rearranged chain carries TRBV3-1 (or the pseudogene TRBV3-2) and TRBJ2-2, with a weak D call of TRBD2 (6 bases match). The nucleotide sequence reads as follows: TGTGCCAGCAGTTCTATCAGCGGGTCCGGGGAGCTGTTTTTT. This is translated as CASSSISGSGELFF.